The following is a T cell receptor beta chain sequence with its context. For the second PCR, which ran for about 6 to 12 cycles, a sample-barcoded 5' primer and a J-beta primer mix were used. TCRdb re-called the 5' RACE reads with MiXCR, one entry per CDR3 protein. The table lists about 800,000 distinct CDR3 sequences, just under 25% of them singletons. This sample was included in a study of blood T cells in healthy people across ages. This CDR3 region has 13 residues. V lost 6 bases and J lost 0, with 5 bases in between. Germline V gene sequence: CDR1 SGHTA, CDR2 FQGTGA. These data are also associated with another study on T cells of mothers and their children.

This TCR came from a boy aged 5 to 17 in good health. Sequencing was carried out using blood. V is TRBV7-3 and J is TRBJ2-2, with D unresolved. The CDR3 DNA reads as TGTGCCAGCAGGCAAGCGAACACCGGGGAGCTGTTTTTT. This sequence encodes CASRQANTGELFF. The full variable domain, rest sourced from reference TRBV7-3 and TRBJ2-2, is GAGVSQTPSNKVTEKGKYVELRCDPISGHTALYWYRQSLGQGPEFLIYFQGTGAADDSGLPNDRFFAVRPEGSVSTLKIQRTERGDSAVYLCASRQANTGELFFGEGSRLTVL.